The 16 T cell receptor beta chains given below trace back to one sample, sequenced in a study of blood T cell repertoires in COVID-19. Clones were sequenced by immunoSEQ multiplex PCR, and TCRdb holds only the in-frame ones, with some missing. The sample holds about 330,000 clones; roughly 85% are singletons and the top ten take approximately 7.5%. Sequenced sample: peripheral blood. The receptor source for this set is a human donor in a cohort sampled during active COVID-19.

The V and J genes are TRBV10-3 and TRBJ2-7, with 8 bases identical to TRBD1. Germline trimming cut 0 bases from V and 6 bases from J; bases unmatched to any gene: 4. The germline V gene encodes CDR1 ENHRY and CDR2 SYGVKD. CDR3 length: 14 amino acids. The chain's CDR3 is CAISESGQASEQYF. For the CDR3, the DNA is TGTGCCATCAGTGAGTCGGGACAGGCTTCCGAGCAGTACTTC.

This chain links TRBV14 with TRBJ1-5, with D unclear. The CDR3 runs to 13 residues. V lost 3 bases to trimming and J lost 6 bases, with 9 bases between them. Per germline, CDR1 SGHDN and CDR2 FVKESK. This chain's CDR3 is CASSHSYGQPQHF. DNA for the CDR3: TGTGCCAGCAGCCATTCCTACGGTCAGCCCCAGCATTTT.

This sequence joins TRBV19 and TRBJ2-7; tentatively, D is TRBD1 (6 bases). V was cut by 2 bases and J by 0 bases, with 14 bases left in between. Germline CDR1 LNHDA, CDR2 SQIVND (reference sequence). The CDR3 covers 16 residues. CDR3 sequence (DNA): TGTGCCAGTAGTATAAGTACAGGGCCGAGCTCCTACGAGCAGTACTTC. Its protein product is CASSISTGPSSYEQYF. The full variable domain, with the rest looked up from reference TRBV19 and TRBJ2-7, is DGGITQSPKYLFRKEGQNVTLSCEQNLNHDAMYWYRQDPGQGLRLIYYSQIVNDFQKGDIAEGYSVSREKKESFPLTVTSAQKNPTAFYLCASSISTGPSSYEQYFGPGTRLTVT.

The rearrangement uses TRBV9 and TRBJ1-1, with D perhaps TRBD1 (5 bases). This CDR3 contains 15 residues. The V and J ends lost 3 bases and 1 base respectively, with 13 bases between them. Germline values: CDR1 SGDLS, CDR2 YYNGEE. The DNA for the CDR3 is TGTGCCAGCAGCGCGGACCTGACAGAGAACACTGAAGCTTTCTTT. Its translation: CASSADLTENTEAFF.

The chain uses TRBV5-4 and TRBJ2-7; 10 bases agree with TRBD1. The CDR3 is made up of 15 amino acids. Germline values: CDR1 SGHNT, CDR2 YYREEE (reference sequence). V lost 5 bases, J lost 5 bases, and 10 bases stayed unmatched. CDR3 residues: CASRRSGTGVDEQYF. The CDR3 DNA follows: TGTGCCAGCAGACGATCCGGGACAGGGGTAGACGAGCAGTACTTC.

The rearrangement uses TRBV5-4 and TRBJ1-1, with D perhaps TRBD1 (5 bases). The CDR3 is made up of 12 amino acids. Germline values: CDR1 SGHNT, CDR2 YYREEE (reference sequence). The V end was cut by 5 bases, the J end by 3 bases, with 8 bases between. CDR3 in amino acids: CASRTGDTEAFF. In DNA form, the CDR3 reads TGTGCCAGCAGAACGGGGGACACTGAAGCTTTCTTT.

This chain joins TRBV6-2 or TRBV6-3 and TRBJ2-2, with TRBD1 matching 7 bases. This CDR3 has 15 amino acids. From germline, CDR1 is MNHEY and CDR2 SVGEGT. V dropped 4 bases and J dropped 5; count of bases not matched to a gene: 7. CDR3 protein: CASSSTTGATGELFF. The CDR3 DNA is TGTGCCAGCAGTTCTACCACAGGGGCAACCGGGGAGCTGTTTTTT.

V usage is TRBV5-6 and J usage is TRBJ2-7; TRBD1 aligns across 9 bases. Germline assignment: CDR1 SGHDT and CDR2 YYEEEE. The CDR3 runs 15 residues. The trim removed 4 bases at V and 4 bases at J, leaving 9 bases unmatched. The CDR3 DNA sequence: TGTGCCAGCAGCGTAACAGGGGGCGGGCCTTACGAGCAGTACTTC. As protein: CASSVTGGGPYEQYF.

J is TRBJ1-6 and V is TRBV7-9; D possibly corresponds to TRBD1 (6 bases). CDR3 length: 16 amino acids. Per the germline V gene, CDR1 is SEHNR and CDR2 is FQNEAQ (reference sequence). V dropped 4 bases and J dropped 0 bases, with 10 bases sitting between them. CDR3 loop: CASSSLTGSYNSPLHF. The CDR3 bases are TGTGCCAGCAGCTCCTTGACAGGCTCCTATAATTCACCCCTCCACTTT.

This chain connects TRBV6-5 to TRBJ2-4; 7 bases match TRBD2. The J segment lost 5 bases and the V segment lost 6 bases, leaving 4 bases of the junction unmatched. This CDR3 contains 13 residues. Germline CDR1 and CDR2: MNHEY and SVGAGI. This chain's CDR3 is CASREGGENIQYF. The CDR3 DNA is TGTGCCAGCAGAGAGGGAGGGGAAAACATTCAGTACTTC.

The genes are TRBV5-1 and TRBJ1-2, with D unclear. This CDR3 comprises 13 residues. The V end lost 8 bases, the J end lost 8 bases, and 19 bases lay between the germline ends. In germline, CDR1 is SGHRS, CDR2 YFSETQ. CDR3 sequence reads: CASTREGIPGYTF. Here the CDR3 DNA reads TGCGCCAGTACCCGGGAGGGCATTCCCGGCTACACCTTC.

V usage is TRBV7-9 and J usage is TRBJ2-7; possible D gene TRBD2, 6 bases. Germline V gene lookup returns CDR1 SEHNR and CDR2 FQNEAQ (reference sequence). The CDR3 has 12 residues. The ends were cut back, 3 bases at V and 5 bases at J, with 8 bases in the middle. CDR3 loop: CASSLRGHEQYF. For the CDR3, the DNA is TGTGCCAGCAGCTTGCGGGGCCACGAGCAGTACTTC.

The chain carries TRBV10-3 and TRBJ1-1, with unresolved D. The V gene's germline CDR1 is ENHRY and CDR2 SYGVKD. V lost 3 bases and J lost 6, with 8 bases in between. The CDR3 loop spans 12 amino acids. CDR3 residues: CAISDSLAEAFF. CDR3 sequence (DNA): TGTGCCATCAGTGATTCTCTAGCTGAAGCTTTCTTT.

The chain joins TRBV7-2 to TRBJ1-2; 8 nucleotides align to TRBD1. This CDR3 spans 15 amino acids. The trim removed 5 bases at V and 4 bases at J, leaving 9 bases unmatched. From germline, CDR1 is SGHTA and CDR2 FQGNSA. CDR3 sequence reads: CASSLTGVARYGYTF. The CDR3 nucleotides are TGTGCCAGCAGCCTGACAGGGGTGGCCCGCTATGGCTACACCTTC.

The rearrangement uses TRBV5-1 and TRBJ1-1; 9 nucleotides agree with TRBD1. Germline lookup yields CDR1 SGHRS and CDR2 YFSETQ. The V and J ends lost 2 bases and 0 bases, in that order; junction bases with no gene match: 2. The CDR3 runs 15 residues. In DNA, the CDR3 is TGCGCCAGCAGCTTTACAGGGGGCGTGAACACTGAAGCTTTCTTT. Translating gives CASSFTGGVNTEAFF.

The chain employs TRBV29-1 and TRBJ2-7; 7 bases fit TRBD1. Germline V gene data show CDR1 as SQVTM and CDR2 as ANQGSEA. The CDR3 sequence is 12 residues long. The junction had 7 bases not matched to a gene; V was cut back by 6 bases and J by 5 bases. The CDR3 is CSVRGGYHEQYF. The CDR3 nucleotides are TGCAGCGTCAGAGGGGGCTACCACGAGCAGTACTTC.